This TCR beta chain came from a study of prognosis after radiotherapy for stage I lung cancer. As for the study in general: The patient group consisted of about a dozen men and over five women whose ages spanned roughly 53 to 90, median about 70 years. Whole-study findings and limits: It was not determined whether the expanded TCR clones were tumor-specific. Post-treatment Shannon entropy following stereotactic body radiation therapy was lower among patients who developed distant metastases.

Amplification of TCR beta CDR3 from genomic DNA used two-round multiplex PCR. Amplification during the initial PCR round employed primers specific to each TRBV and TRBJ gene. TCRdb ran MiXCR on the multiplex PCR reads and lists one entry per CDR3 protein. The sample includes about 18,000 distinct CDR3 sequences, around 24% of them seen just once. Roughly 6.3 milliliters of peripheral blood were drawn at each of two time points. This clonotype appeared many times. What it recognizes is unknown. CDR1 is SGHAT and CDR2 is FQNNGV in the germline V gene. Unmatched junction bases numbered 2, after V lost 1 base and J lost 6 bases. There are 14 residues in the CDR3.

Sequences were derived from PBMCs, sampled before or after stereotactic body radiation therapy (not recorded which). This chain uses TRBV11-2 with TRBJ2-1, with 8 positions matching TRBD1. The clonotype was recovered from a donor aged 50 or older with non-small cell lung cancer. In DNA, the CDR3 is TGTGCCAGCAGCTTAGCAGGGGGCGGCAATGAGCAGTTCTTC. Amino acids: CASSLAGGGNEQFF.